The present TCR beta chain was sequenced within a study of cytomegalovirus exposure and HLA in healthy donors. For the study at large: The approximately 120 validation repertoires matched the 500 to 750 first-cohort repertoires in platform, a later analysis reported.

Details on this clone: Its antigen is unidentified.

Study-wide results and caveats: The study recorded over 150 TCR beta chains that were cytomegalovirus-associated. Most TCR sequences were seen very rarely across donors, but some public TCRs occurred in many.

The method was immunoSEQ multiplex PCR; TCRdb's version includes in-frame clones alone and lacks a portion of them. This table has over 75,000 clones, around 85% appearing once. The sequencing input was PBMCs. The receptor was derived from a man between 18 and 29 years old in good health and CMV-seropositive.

The CDR3 loop reads CASSPGQMVNTEAFF. CDR3 DNA: TGCGCCAGCAGCCCTGGACAGATGGTGAACACTGAAGCTTTCTTT. The J gene is TRBJ1-1, the V gene TRBV4-1; D perhaps matches TRBD1 (6 bases). Germline V lookup: CDR1 MGHRA, CDR2 YSYEKL. This CDR3 has 15 residues. Trimming removed 4 bases at V and 0 bases at J, with 12 bases between.